Listed here are 12 T cell receptor beta chains from one sample, sequenced in a study of blood T cell repertoires in COVID-19. Assay used: immunoSEQ multiplex PCR; TCRdb lists only in-frame clones, some missing. This table has some 370,000 clones, around 86% appearing once. The sample was PBMCs or T cells enriched from blood (not recorded which). These receptors were obtained from a woman between 50 and 59 years old who had recovered from COVID-19.

The table lists this clone with a few counts. V usage is TRBV3-1 (or the pseudogene TRBV3-2) and J usage is TRBJ2-1, with D possibly being TRBD1 (6 bases). V lost 1 base, J lost 4 bases, and 23 bases lay in between. CDR3 length: 19 amino acids. From germline, CDR1 is LGHDT and CDR2 YNNKEL (reference sequence). The CDR3 bases are TGTGCCAGCAGCCAAGCTGCCTCTCTAAAGGGGGTGACTTACAATGAGCAGTTCTTC. As protein: CASSQAASLKGVTYNEQFF.

This chain uses TRBV7-2 with TRBJ2-2, with D perhaps TRBD1 (5 bases). CDR1 is SGHTA and CDR2 is FQGNSA in the germline V gene. The V end was cut by 1 base, the J end by 1 base, with 16 bases between. The CDR3 runs to 18 residues. This chain's CDR3 is CASSLVSGARENTGELFF. CDR3 nucleotides: TGTGCCAGCAGCTTAGTTTCTGGAGCCAGGGAGAACACCGGGGAGCTGTTTTTT.

This chain links TRBV7-2 with TRBJ1-2; TRBD1 matches 9 bases. The CDR3 sequence is 16 residues long. The trim removed 7 bases at V and 8 bases at J, leaving 17 bases unmatched. The germline CDR1 and CDR2 sequences are SGHTA and FQGNSA. CDR3: CASTAAGTGNLGGYTF. The CDR3 DNA sequence: TGTGCCAGCACCGCGGCCGGGACAGGGAATCTAGGAGGCTACACCTTC.

This chain connects TRBV29-1 to TRBJ2-3; maybe TRBD1 (6 bases). V lost 3 bases and J lost 2, with 12 bases in between. There are 14 residues in the CDR3. The germline CDR1 and CDR2 sequences are SQVTM and ANQGSEA. CDR3 sequence reads: CSVDFGQLTDTQYF. The CDR3 DNA reads as TGCAGCGTTGACTTTGGACAGCTCACAGATACGCAGTATTTT.

The DNA for the CDR3 is TGTGCCAGCAGTTTATGGGGGCACGACACTGAAGCTTTCTTT. Its translation: CASSLWGHDTEAFF. This chain joins TRBV27 and TRBJ1-1; TRBD1 is a possible D gene (6 bases). Looked up from germline, CDR1 is MNHEY and CDR2 is SMNVEV (reference sequence). With 1 base removed from V and 3 bases from J, the gap between germline ends came to 9 bases. This CDR3 has 14 amino acids.

The chain uses TRBV27 and TRBJ1-2; possible D gene TRBD1, 6 bases. This CDR3 contains 15 residues. V lost 6 bases and J lost 4, with 18 bases in between. Germline V gene data show CDR1 as MNHEY and CDR2 as SMNVEV (reference sequence). CDR3 protein: CASSGIIQGVYGYTF. The CDR3 DNA sequence: TGTGCCAGCAGCGGGATAATACAGGGAGTCTATGGCTACACCTTC.

The rearrangement uses TRBV19 and TRBJ1-5; the D is unclear. Germline V gene data show CDR1 as LNHDA and CDR2 as SQIVND (reference sequence). Trimming shortened V by 9 bases and J by 3 bases, and 18 bases separated the two germline ends. This CDR3 is built from 15 residues. The CDR3 spells CASGETLADNQPQHF. CDR3 in DNA: TGTGCCAGCGGAGAGACTTTGGCAGACAATCAGCCCCAGCATTTT.

The chain employs TRBV7-2 and TRBJ2-3, with 10 bases that match TRBD2. The V gene end was trimmed by 7 bases and the J gene end by 0 bases; junction bases not matched to a gene: 10. The CDR3 loop spans 17 amino acids. In germline, CDR1 is SGHTA, CDR2 FQGNSA. The CDR3 region is CASKRASGGTSTDTQYF. The CDR3 nucleotides are TGTGCCAGCAAAAGGGCTAGCGGGGGAACTAGCACAGATACGCAGTATTTT.

The V call is TRBV9, the J call TRBJ1-2; perhaps TRBD1 as D (5 bases). Germline CDR1 SGDLS, CDR2 YYNGEE. The length of the CDR3 is 14 residues. V lost 3 bases to trimming and J lost 1 base, with 10 bases between them. CDR3 protein: CASSAWQGNYGYTF. In DNA, the CDR3 is TGTGCCAGCAGCGCATGGCAGGGTAACTATGGCTACACCTTC.

J is TRBJ2-3 and V is TRBV27; 8 bases align to TRBD1. Trimming at V came to 1 base and at J to 0 bases, leaving 0 bases not matched to a gene. Germline CDR1 MNHEY, CDR2 SMNVEV (reference sequence). This CDR3 spans 15 amino acids. The CDR3 loop reads CASSLWDRSTDTQYF. The CDR3 DNA reads as TGTGCCAGCAGTTTATGGGACAGGAGCACAGATACGCAGTATTTT.

The V and J genes are TRBV4-2 and TRBJ1-6; maybe TRBD1 (6 bases). The germline V gene encodes CDR1 LGHNA and CDR2 YNFKEQ. This CDR3 spans 16 amino acids. V dropped 1 base and J dropped 7 bases, with 14 bases sitting between them. The CDR3 sequence: CASSQVSQGKNSPLHF. The CDR3 bases are TGTGCCAGCAGCCAAGTATCACAGGGAAAGAATTCACCCCTCCACTTT.

This clone appeared once. The chain has TRBV4-1 and TRBJ1-5; D not resolved. V gave up 6 bases and J gave up 4 bases, with 16 bases separating them. The CDR3 is 15 residues long. The germline CDR1 and CDR2 sequences are MGHRA and YSYEKL. In nucleotides, the CDR3 is TGCGCCAGCAGAGCTGAAGCGTTTAAAAATCAGCCCCAGCATTTT. Its protein is CASRAEAFKNQPQHF.